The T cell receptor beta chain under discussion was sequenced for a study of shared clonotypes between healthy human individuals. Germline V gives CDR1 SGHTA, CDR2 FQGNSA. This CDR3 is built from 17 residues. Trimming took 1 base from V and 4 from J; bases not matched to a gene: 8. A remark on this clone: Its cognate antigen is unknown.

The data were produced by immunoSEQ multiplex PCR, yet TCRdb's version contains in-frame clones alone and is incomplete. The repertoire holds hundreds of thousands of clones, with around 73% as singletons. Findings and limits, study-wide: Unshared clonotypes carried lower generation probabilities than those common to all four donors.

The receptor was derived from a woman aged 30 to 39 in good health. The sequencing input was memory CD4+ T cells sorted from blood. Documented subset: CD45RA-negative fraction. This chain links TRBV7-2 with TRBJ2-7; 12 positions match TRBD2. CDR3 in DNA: TGTGCCAGCAGCTTAGTCACCGGACTAGCGGGATATTACGAGCAGTACTTC. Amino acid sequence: CASSLVTGLAGYYEQYF.